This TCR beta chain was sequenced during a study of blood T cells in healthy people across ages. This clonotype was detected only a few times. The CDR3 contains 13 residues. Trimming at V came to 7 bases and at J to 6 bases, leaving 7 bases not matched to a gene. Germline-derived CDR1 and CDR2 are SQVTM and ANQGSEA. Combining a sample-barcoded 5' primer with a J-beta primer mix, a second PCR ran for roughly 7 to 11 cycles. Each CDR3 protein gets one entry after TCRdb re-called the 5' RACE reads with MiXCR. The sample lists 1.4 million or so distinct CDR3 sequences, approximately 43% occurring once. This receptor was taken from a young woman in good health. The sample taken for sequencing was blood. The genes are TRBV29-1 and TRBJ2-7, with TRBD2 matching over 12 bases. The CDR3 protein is CSARTSGTSEQYF. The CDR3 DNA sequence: TGCAGCGCTCGGACTAGCGGGACCTCCGAGCAGTACTTC.